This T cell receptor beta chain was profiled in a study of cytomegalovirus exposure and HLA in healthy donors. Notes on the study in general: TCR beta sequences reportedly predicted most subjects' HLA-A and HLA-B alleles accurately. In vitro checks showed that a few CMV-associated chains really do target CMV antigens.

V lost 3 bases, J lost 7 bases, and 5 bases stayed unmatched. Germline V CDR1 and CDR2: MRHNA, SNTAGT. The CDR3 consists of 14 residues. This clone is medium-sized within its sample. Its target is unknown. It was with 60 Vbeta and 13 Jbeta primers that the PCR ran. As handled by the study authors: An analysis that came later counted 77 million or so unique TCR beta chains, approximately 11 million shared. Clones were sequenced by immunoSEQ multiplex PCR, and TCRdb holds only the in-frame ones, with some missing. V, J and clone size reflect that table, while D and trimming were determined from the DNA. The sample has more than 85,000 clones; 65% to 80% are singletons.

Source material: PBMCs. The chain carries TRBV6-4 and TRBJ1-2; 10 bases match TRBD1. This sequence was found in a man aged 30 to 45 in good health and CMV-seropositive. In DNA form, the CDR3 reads TGTGCCAGCAGTGAGACAGGGGGCGTCGGTGGCTACACCTTC. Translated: CASSETGGVGGYTF.